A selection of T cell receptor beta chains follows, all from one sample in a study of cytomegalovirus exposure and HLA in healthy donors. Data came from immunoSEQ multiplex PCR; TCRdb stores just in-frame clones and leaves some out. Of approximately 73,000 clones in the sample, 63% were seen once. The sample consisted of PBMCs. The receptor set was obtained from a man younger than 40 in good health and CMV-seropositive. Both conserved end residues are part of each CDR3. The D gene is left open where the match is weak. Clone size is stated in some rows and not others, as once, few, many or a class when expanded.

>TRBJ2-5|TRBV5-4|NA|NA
CASSFLGPFRGQETQYF
TGTGCCAGCAGTTTTTTAGGGCCATTCCGGGGTCAAGAGACCCAGTACTTC
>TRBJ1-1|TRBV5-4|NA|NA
CASSLVWGGNTEAFF
TGTGCCAGCAGCTTGGTTTGGGGGGGAAACACTGAAGCTTTCTTT
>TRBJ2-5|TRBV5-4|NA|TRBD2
CASSSGLAGGQETQYF
TGTGCCAGCAGCTCTGGACTAGCGGGGGGCCAAGAGACCCAGTACTTC
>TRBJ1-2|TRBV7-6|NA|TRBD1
CASSLRTGEYGYTF
TGTGCCAGCAGCCTAAGGACAGGGGAGTATGGCTACACCTTC
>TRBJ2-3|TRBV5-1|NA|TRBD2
CASSLKLTSGGPQDTQYF
TGCGCCAGCAGCTTGAAGCTAACTAGCGGGGGGCCACAAGATACGCAGTATTTT
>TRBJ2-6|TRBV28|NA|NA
CASSLSGSIRITNVLTF
TGTGCCAGCAGTTTATCCGGGAGTATCAGGATAACCAACGTCCTGACTTTC
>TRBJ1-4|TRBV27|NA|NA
CASSLGGQPNEKLFF
TGTGCCAGCAGTTTAGGGGGACAACCTAATGAAAAACTGTTTTTT
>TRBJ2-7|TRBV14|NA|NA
CASSQESWTAQEYEQYF
TGTGCCAGCAGCCAAGAATCTTGGACAGCACAAGAATACGAGCAGTACTTC
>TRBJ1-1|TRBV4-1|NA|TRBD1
CASSRWTGNTEAFF
TGCGCCAGCAGCCGCTGGACAGGGAACACTGAAGCTTTCTTT
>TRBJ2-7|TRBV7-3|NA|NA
CASSLRAGGAYEQYF
TGTGCCAGCAGCTTACGAGCGGGTGGCGCCTACGAGCAGTACTTC
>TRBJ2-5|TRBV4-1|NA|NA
CASSQEATGWETQYF
TGCGCCAGCAGCCAAGAGGCGACGGGTTGGGAGACCCAGTACTTC
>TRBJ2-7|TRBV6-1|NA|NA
CASSTRGSYEQYF
TGTGCCAGCAGTACCAGGGGCTCCTACGAGCAGTACTTC
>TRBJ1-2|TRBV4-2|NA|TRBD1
CASSQLRVTGDGSYTF
TGTGCCAGCAGCCAGCTACGGGTTACAGGGGACGGGAGCTACACCTTC
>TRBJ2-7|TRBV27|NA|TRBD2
CASSPYAGTSGVPGGGEQYF
TGTGCCAGCAGTCCATACGCCGGGACTAGCGGGGTCCCGGGGGGGGGCGAGCAGTACTTC
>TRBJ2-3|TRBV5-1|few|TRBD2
CASGLAGDLDTQYF
TGCGCCAGCGGCCTAGCGGGCGACTTGGATACGCAGTATTTT
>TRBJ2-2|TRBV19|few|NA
CASQAGEGDTGELFF
TGTGCCAGTCAAGCCGGGGAGGGGGACACCGGGGAGCTGTTTTTT
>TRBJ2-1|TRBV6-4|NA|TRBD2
CASSDSSGVDEQFF
TGTGCCAGCAGTGACTCAAGCGGGGTGGATGAGCAGTTCTTC
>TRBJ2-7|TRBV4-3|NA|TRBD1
CASSQEGQSYEQYF
TGCGCCAGCAGCCAAGAGGGACAGTCCTACGAGCAGTACTTC
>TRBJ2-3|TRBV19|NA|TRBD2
CASSFLAATDTQYF
TGTGCCAGTAGTTTTCTAGCGGCCACAGATACGCAGTATTTT
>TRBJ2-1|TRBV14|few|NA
CASSKRGYPPDEQFF
TGTGCCAGCAGCAAAAGGGGCTACCCGCCGGATGAGCAGTTCTTC
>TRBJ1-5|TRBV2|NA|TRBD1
CASSKETGLNQPQHF
TGTGCCAGCAGTAAAGAGACAGGGCTCAATCAGCCCCAGCATTTT
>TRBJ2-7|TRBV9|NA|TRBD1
CASSVDRGLDEQYF
TGTGCCAGCAGCGTAGACAGGGGGCTCGACGAGCAGTACTTC
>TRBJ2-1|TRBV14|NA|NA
CASSASAVEQFF
TGTGCCAGCAGCGCTAGCGCTGTGGAGCAGTTCTTC
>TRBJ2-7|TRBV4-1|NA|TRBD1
CASSQDETRDRVSEQYF
TGCGCCAGCAGCCAAGATGAAACGCGGGACAGGGTATCCGAGCAGTACTTC
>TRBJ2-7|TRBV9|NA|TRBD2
CASGPGGTYEQYF
TGTGCCAGCGGACCGGGGGGAACCTACGAGCAGTACTTC
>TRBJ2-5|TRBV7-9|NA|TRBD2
CASSLRASGEVETQYF
TGTGCCAGCAGCCTCCGGGCTAGCGGGGAGGTAGAGACCCAGTACTTC
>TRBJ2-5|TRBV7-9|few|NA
CASSQTRLETQYF
TGTGCCAGCAGCCAGACTAGGTTAGAGACCCAGTACTTC
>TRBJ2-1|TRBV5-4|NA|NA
CASRRTANNEQFF
TGTGCCAGCAGACGGACAGCGAACAATGAGCAGTTCTTC
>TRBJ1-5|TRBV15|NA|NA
CATSLQGGSNQPQHF
TGTGCCACCAGCTTACAGGGTGGCAGCAATCAGCCCCAGCATTTT
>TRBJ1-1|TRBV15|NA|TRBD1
CATSSREGALSHTEAFF
TGTGCCACCAGCAGCCGGGAGGGGGCCCTATCGCACACTGAAGCTTTCTTT
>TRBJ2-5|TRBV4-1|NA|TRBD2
CASRVRGLAGQETQYF
TGCGCCAGCAGAGTTCGAGGGCTAGCGGGGCAAGAGACCCAGTACTTC
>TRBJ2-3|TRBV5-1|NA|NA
CASSLGQSTDTQYF
TGCGCCAGCAGCTTGGGGCAGAGCACAGATACGCAGTATTTT
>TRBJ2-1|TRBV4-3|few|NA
CASSPDSLTYNEQFF
TGCGCCAGCAGCCCAGACTCCCTTACCTACAATGAGCAGTTCTTC
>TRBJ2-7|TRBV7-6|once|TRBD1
CASSVGQGAYEQYF
TGTGCCAGCAGCGTGGGACAGGGTGCCTACGAGCAGTACTTC
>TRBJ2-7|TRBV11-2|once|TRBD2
CASTASGARQYF
TGTGCCAGCACCGCCAGCGGGGCTAGGCAGTACTTC
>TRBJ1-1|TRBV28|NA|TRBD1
CASVRQGITEAFF
TGTGCCAGCGTTCGACAGGGAATCACTGAAGCTTTCTTT
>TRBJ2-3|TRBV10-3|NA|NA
CAISEPSPGSSTDTQYF
TGTGCCATCAGTGAGCCATCCCCAGGGTCTAGCACAGATACGCAGTATTTT
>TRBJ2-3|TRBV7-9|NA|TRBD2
CASSLDAGGRDTQYF
TGTGCCAGCAGCTTAGATGCGGGGGGCAGAGATACGCAGTATTTT
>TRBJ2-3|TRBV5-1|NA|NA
CASSYQGDTQYF
TGCGCCAGCAGTTATCAGGGAGATACGCAGTATTTT
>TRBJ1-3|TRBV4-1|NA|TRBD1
CASSQADRTGNTIYF
TGCGCCAGCAGCCAAGCGGACAGGACCGGAAACACCATATATTTT
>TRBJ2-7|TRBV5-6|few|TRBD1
CASSRDRGGEQYF
TGTGCCAGCAGCAGGGACAGGGGTGGCGAGCAGTACTTC
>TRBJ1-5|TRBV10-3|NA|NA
CAISDEGEWQPQHF
TGTGCCATCAGTGACGAAGGGGAATGGCAGCCCCAGCATTTT
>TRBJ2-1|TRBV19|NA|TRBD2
CASKISGLLSYNEQFF
TGTGCCAGTAAGATTAGCGGGCTCCTATCCTACAATGAGCAGTTCTTC
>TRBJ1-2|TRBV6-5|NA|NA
CASNDGTSIGGYTF
TGTGCCAGCAATGACGGGACAAGCATTGGTGGCTACACCTTC
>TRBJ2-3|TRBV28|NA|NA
CASRQQPQGADTQYF
TGTGCCAGCAGACAACAACCACAGGGTGCAGATACGCAGTATTTT
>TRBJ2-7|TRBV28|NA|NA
CASSPTSSYEQYF
TGTGCCAGCAGTCCTACCTCGTCCTACGAGCAGTACTTC
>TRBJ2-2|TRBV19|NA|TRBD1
CASNRRGTGELFF
TGTGCCAGTAATCGCAGGGGGACCGGGGAGCTGTTTTTT
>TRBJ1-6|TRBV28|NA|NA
CASSSGNSPLRF
TGTGCCAGCAGTTCGGGTAATTCACCCCTCCGCTTT
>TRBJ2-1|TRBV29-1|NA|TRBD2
CSVGSGGAGADEQFF
TGCAGCGTTGGTTCCGGGGGGGCGGGGGCCGATGAGCAGTTCTTC
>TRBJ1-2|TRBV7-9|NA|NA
CASSVHRDESYGYTF
TGTGCCAGCAGCGTCCACAGGGACGAGAGCTATGGCTACACCTTC
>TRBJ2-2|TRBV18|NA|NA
CASSPLQVNTGELFF
TGTGCCAGCTCACCACTACAGGTGAACACCGGGGAGCTGTTTTTT
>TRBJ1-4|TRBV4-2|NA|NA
CASSQDVGAGGEKLFF
TGTGCCAGCAGCCAAGATGTGGGGGCGGGCGGTGAAAAACTGTTTTTT
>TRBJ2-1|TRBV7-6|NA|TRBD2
CASSSKREAGYNEQFF
TGTGCCAGCAGCTCAAAGCGGGAAGCCGGCTACAATGAGCAGTTCTTC
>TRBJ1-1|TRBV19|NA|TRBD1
CASKPGTGSTEAFF
TGTGCCAGTAAACCGGGGACAGGGAGCACTGAAGCTTTCTTT
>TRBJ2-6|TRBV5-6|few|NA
CASSLVLTALANVLTF
TGTGCCAGCAGCTTGGTATTGACAGCCTTGGCCAACGTCCTGACTTTC
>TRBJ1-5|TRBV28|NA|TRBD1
CASSYPGTGGVGQPQHF
TGTGCCAGCAGTTACCCCGGGACAGGGGGCGTGGGTCAGCCCCAGCATTTT
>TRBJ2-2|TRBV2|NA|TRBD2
CASRRSGLAGGELFF
TGTGCCAGCAGGCGTTCGGGACTAGCGGGCGGGGAGCTGTTTTTT